This TCR beta chain came from a study of OX40 agonist ivuxolimab in advanced cancers. On the study more broadly: Participants averaged around 60 years of age (range about 23 to 90) and were 75% to 90% male.

Produced via immunoSEQ multiplex PCR; TCRdb's table is partial and in-frame only. This sample has 45,000 to 65,000 clones, with roughly nine tenths found just once. Points on this clone: Its antigen is not identified.

Study-wide results and limits: Low normalized T-cell clonal expansion was additionally recorded for some nonresponders.

Sequencing was performed on CD4+ or CD8+ T cells sorted from blood, taken in a trial of the OX40 agonist ivuxolimab. The TCR originated in an adult with an advanced solid tumor such as melanoma, head and neck, liver or kidney cancer.

The CDR3 DNA reads as TGTGCCAGCAGCTTAGCTCGGACCATCTACGAGCAGTACTTC. Amino acids: CASSLARTIYEQYF. The chain carries TRBV7-8 and TRBJ2-7; D ambiguous. V gave up 0 bases and J gave up 3 bases, with 9 bases separating them. The CDR3 length is 14 residues. Germline CDR1 reads SGHVS; CDR2 reads FQNEAQ.